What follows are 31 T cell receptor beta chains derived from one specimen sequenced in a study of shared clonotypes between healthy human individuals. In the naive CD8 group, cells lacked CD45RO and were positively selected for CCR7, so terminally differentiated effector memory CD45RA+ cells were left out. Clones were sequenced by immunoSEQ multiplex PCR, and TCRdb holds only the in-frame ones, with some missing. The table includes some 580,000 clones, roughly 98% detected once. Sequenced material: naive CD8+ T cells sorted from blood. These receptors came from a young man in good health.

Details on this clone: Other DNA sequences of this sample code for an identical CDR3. The CDR3 DNA is TGTGCCAGCAGAGGGGGCAATCAGCCCCAGCATTTT. Protein sequence: CASRGGNQPQHF. The chain is built from TRBV2 and TRBJ1-5; tentative D call: TRBD1 (5 bases). CDR3 length: 12 residues. Trimming removed 6 bases from V and 2 bases from J, with 5 bases in between. The V gene's germline CDR1 is SNHLY and CDR2 FYNNEI.

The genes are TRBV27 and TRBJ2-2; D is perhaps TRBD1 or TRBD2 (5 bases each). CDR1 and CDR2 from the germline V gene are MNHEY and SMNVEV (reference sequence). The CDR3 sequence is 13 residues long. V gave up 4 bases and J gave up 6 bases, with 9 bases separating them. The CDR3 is CASSYGGPGELFF. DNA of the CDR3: TGTGCCAGCAGTTATGGGGGACCCGGGGAGCTGTTTTTT.

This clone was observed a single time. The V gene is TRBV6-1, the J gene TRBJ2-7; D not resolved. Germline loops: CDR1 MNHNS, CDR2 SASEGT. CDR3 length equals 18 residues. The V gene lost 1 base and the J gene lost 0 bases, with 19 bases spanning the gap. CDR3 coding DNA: TGTGCCAGCAGTGAAGATCAGCGCCGGAGTATTTTCTCCTACGAGCAGTACTTC. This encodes CASSEDQRRSIFSYEQYF.

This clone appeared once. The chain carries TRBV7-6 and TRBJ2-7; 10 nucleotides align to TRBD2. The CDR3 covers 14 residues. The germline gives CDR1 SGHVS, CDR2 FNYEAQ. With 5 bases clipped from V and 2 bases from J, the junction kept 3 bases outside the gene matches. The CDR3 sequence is CASSPLAGAYEQYF. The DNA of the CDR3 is TGTGCCAGCAGCCCCCTAGCGGGAGCCTACGAGCAGTACTTC.

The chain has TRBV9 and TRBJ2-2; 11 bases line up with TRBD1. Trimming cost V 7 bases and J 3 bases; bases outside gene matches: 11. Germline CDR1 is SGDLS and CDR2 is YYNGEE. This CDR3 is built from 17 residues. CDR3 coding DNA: TGTGCCAGCGCCCCCCGGGACAGGGGGGACTACACCGGGGAGCTGTTTTTT. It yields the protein CASAPRDRGDYTGELFF.

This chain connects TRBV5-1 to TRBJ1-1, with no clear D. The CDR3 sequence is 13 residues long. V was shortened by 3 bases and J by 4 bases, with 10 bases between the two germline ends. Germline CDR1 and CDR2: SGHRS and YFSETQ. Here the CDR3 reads CASSSLFGTEAFF. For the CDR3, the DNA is TGCGCCAGCAGCTCACTCTTCGGCACTGAAGCTTTCTTT. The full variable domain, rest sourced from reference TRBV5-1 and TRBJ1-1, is KAGVTQTPRYLIKTRGQQVTLSCSPISGHRSVSWYQQTPGQGLQFLFEYFSETQRNKGNFPGRFSGRQFSNSRSEMNVSTLELGDSALYLCASSSLFGTEAFFGQGTRLTVV.

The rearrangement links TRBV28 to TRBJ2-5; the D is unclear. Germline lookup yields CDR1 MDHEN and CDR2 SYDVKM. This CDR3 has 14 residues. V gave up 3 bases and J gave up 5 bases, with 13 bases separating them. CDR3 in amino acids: CASSFSLGRETQYF. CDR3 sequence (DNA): TGTGCCAGCAGTTTTTCTCTGGGCAGGGAGACCCAGTACTTC.

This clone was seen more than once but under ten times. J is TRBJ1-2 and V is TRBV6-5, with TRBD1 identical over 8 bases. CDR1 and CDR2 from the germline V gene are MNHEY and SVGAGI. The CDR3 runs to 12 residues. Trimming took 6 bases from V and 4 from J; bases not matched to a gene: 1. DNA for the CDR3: TGTGCCAGCAGAGGGACAGGCTATGGCTACACCTTC. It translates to CASRGTGYGYTF.

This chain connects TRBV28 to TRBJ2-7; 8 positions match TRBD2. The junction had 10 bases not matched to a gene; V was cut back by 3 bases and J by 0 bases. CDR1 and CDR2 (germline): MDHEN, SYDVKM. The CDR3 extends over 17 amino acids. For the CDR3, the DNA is TGTGCCAGCAGTTTTGCGACGGGGGGGAGTAACTCCTACGAGCAGTACTTC. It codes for CASSFATGGSNSYEQYF.

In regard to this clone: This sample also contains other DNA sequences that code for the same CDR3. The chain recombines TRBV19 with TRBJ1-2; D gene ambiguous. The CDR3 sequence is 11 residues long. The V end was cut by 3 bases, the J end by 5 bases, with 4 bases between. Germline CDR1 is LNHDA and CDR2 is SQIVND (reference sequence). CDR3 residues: CASSIGYGYTF. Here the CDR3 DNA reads TGTGCCAGTAGTATCGGATATGGCTACACCTTC.

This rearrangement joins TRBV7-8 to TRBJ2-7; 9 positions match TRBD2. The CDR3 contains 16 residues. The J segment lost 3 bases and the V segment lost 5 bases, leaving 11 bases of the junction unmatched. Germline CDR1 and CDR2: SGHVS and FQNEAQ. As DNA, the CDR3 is TGTGCCAGCAGCCCCCCGGGGGGTAGCGGGAGCTACGAGCAGTACTTC. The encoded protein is CASSPPGGSGSYEQYF.

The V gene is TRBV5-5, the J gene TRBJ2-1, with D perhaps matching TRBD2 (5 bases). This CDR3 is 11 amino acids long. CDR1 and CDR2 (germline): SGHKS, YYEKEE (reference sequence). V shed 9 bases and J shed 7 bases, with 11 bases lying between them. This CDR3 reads CATTSGNEQFF. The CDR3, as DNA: TGTGCCACCACCAGCGGAAATGAGCAGTTCTTC.

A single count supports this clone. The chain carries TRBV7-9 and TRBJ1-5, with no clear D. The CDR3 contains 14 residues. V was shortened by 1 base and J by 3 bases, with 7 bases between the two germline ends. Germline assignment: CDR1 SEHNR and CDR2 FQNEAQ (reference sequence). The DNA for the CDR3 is TGTGCCAGCAGCTTAGGGTCGGCCAATCAGCCCCAGCATTTT. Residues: CASSLGSANQPQHF.

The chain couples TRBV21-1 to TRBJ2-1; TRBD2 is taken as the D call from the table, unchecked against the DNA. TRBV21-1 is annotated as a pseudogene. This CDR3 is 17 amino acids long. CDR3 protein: CASSKFSASGDYNEQFF. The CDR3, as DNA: TGTGCCAGCAGCAAATTTTCGGCTAGCGGAGACTACAATGAGCAGTTCTTC.

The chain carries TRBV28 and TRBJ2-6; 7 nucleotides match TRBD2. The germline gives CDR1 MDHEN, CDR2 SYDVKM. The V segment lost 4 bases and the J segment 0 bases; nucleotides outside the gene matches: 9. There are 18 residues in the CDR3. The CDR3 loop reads CASSSASGHLSGANVLTF. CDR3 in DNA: TGTGCCAGCAGTTCTGCTAGCGGCCACCTCTCTGGGGCCAACGTCCTGACTTTC.

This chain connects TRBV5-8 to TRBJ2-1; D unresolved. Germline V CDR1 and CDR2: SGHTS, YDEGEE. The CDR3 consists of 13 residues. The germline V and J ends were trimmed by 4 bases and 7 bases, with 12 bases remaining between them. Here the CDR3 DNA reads TGTGCCAGCAGCCCGGGCTGGGGAAATGAGCAGTTCTTC. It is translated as CASSPGWGNEQFF.

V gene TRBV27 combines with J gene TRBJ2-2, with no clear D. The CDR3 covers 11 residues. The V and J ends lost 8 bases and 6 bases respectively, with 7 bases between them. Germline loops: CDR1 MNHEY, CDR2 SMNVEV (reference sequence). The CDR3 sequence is CASEFAGELFF. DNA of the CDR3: TGTGCCAGCGAGTTTGCCGGGGAGCTGTTTTTT.

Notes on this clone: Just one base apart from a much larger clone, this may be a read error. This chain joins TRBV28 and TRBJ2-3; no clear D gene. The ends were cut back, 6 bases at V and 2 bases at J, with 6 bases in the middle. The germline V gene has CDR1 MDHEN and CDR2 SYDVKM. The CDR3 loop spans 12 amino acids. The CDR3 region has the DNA TGTGCCAGCAGCACCCACACAGATACGCAGTATTTT. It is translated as CASSTHTDTQYF.

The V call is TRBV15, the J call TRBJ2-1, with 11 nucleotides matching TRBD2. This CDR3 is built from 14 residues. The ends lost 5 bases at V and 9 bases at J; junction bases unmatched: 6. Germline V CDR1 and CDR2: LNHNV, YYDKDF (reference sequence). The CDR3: CATSRTSGRSEQFF. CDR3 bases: TGTGCCACCAGCCGGACTAGCGGGCGGTCTGAGCAGTTCTTC.

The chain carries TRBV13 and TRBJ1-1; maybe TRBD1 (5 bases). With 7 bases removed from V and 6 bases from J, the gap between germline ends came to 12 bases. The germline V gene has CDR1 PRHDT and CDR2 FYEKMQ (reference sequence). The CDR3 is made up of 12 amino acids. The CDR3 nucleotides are TGTGCCAGCAAGGGCAGGGCCCCTGAAGCTTTCTTT. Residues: CASKGRAPEAFF.

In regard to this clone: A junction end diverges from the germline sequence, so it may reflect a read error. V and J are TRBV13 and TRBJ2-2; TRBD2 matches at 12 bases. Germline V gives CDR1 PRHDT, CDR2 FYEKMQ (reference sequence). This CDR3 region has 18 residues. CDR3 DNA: TGTGCCGGCAGCTTAACGCTGGCCGGGACTAGCGGGCCCGGGGAGCTGTTTTTT. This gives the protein CAGSLTLAGTSGPGELFF.

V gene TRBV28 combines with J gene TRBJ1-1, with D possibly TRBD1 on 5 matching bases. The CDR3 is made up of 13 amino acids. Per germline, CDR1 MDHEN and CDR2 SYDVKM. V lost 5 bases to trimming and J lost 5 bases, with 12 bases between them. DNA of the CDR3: TGTGCCAGCAGTCTACCGGGACGTACTGAAGCTTTCTTT. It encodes CASSLPGRTEAFF.

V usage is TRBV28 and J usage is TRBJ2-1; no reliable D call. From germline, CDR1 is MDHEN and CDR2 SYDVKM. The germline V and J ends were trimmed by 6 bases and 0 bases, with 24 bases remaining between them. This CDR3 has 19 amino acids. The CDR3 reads CASRSVSIGELSSYNEQFF. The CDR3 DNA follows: TGTGCCAGCAGGTCCGTTTCTATAGGCGAACTGAGCTCCTACAATGAGCAGTTCTTC.

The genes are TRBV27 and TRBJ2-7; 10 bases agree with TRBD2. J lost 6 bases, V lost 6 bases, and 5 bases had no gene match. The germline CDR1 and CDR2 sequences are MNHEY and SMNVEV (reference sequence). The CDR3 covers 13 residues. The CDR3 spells CASRGLALSEQYF. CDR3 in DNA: TGTGCCAGCAGGGGACTAGCGCTGTCCGAGCAGTACTTC.

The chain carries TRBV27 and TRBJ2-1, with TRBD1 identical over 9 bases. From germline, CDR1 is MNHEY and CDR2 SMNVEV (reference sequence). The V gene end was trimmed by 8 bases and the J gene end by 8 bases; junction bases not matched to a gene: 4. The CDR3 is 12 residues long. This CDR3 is CASGTGNHEQFF. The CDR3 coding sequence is TGTGCCAGCGGGACAGGGAACCATGAGCAGTTCTTC.

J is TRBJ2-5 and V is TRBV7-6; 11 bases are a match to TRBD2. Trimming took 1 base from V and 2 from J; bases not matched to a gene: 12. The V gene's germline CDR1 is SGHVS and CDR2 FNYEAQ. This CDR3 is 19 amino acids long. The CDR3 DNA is TGTGCCAGCAGCTTAGTTCATTCGGTTAGCGGGAGGGTACAAGAGACCCAGTACTTC. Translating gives CASSLVHSVSGRVQETQYF.

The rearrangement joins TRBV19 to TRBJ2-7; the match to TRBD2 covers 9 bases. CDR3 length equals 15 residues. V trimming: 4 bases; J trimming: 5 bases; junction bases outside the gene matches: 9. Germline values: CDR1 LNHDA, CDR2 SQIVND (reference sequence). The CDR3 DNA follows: TGTGCCAGTAGTAACTTGCGGGAGGGCCGCCACGAGCAGTACTTC. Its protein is CASSNLREGRHEQYF.

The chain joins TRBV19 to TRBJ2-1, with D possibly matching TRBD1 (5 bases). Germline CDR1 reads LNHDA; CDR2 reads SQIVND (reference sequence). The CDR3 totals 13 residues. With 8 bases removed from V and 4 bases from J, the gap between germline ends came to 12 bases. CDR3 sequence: CASGVDSYNEQFF. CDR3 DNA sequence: TGTGCCAGTGGGGTTGACAGTTACAATGAGCAGTTCTTC.

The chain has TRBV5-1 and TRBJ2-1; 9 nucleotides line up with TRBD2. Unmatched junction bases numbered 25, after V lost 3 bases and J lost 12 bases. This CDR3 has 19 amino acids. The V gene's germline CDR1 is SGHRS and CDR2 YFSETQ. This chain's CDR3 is CASSSTNMGRLREGLWQFF. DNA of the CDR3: TGCGCCAGCAGCTCCACAAATATGGGTCGTTTGCGGGAGGGCCTCTGGCAGTTCTTC.

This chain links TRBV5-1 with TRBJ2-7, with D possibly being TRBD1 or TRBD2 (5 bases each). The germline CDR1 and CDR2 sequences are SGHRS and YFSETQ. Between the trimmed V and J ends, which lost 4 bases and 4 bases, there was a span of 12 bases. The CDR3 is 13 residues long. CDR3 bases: TGCGCCAGCAGCCCGATTGGGGGTTACGAGCAGTACTTC. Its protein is CASSPIGGYEQYF.

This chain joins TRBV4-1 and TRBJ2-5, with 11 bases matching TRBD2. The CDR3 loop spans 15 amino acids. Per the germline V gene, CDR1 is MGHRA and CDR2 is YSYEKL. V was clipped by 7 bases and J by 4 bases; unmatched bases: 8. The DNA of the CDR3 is TGCGCCAGCACCAACCTAGCGGGAGGTTCAGAGACCCAGTACTTC. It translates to CASTNLAGGSETQYF.